The T cell receptor (beta chain) under discussion was sequenced for a study of Graves' ophthalmopathy and Graves' hyperthyroidism. Amplification targeted the TCR beta CDR3 regions, with RNA transcripts as the source material. An opening RT-PCR round employed HTBI primers and preceded a second-round multiplex PCR. TCRdb reprocessed the multiplex PCR reads via MiXCR and lists one record per CDR3 protein. The sample has about 14,000 distinct CDR3 sequences; roughly 50% are singletons. Study results and limitations: Blood shared most expanded thyroid clonotypes above 0.001 frequency. From stable hyperthyroidism, ophthalmopathy was separated by a 13-signature model with roughly 89% sensitivity and 75% to 84% specificity. Ophthalmopathy progression was predicted with about 71% sensitivity and roughly 72% specificity.

This clonotype was seen once. What it binds is not known. One end of the junction varies from germline; a read error may be responsible. The clonotype was recovered from a woman younger than 45 with Graves' ophthalmopathy. Sample: peripheral blood.

CDR3 loop: CASSIAGGTYTQNF. The DNA for the CDR3 is TGTGCCAGCAGCATAGCAGGGGGCACATATACGCAGAATTTT. This chain uses TRBV7-2 with TRBJ2-3; 8 bases are a match to TRBD1. The CDR3 loop spans 14 amino acids. The V gene's germline CDR1 is SGHTA and CDR2 FQGNSA.